This TCR beta chain was sequenced during a study of Graves' ophthalmopathy and Graves' hyperthyroidism (dated by TCRdb to between 2018 and 2020). As for the study more broadly: Stable hyperthyroidism was defined as no progression to ophthalmopathy within 18 months of follow-up. To explore V-J signatures distinguishing ophthalmopathy from hyperthyroidism, a discovery set of 100 patients (roughly 42 ophthalmopathy, some 55 stable hyperthyroidism) was enrolled. In about 6 hyperthyroidism patients, the T-cell repertoire of thyroid tissue was compared with the T-cell repertoire of blood. The study used signatures of the TCR beta repertoire to tell Graves' ophthalmopathy apart from Graves' hyperthyroidism and to predict which patients would progress to ophthalmopathy. For independent validation, a separate cohort was made up of roughly 19 hyperthyroidism patients plus 17 patients who later progressed from hyperthyroidism to ophthalmopathy. Following sampling, methimazole starting at 30 mg daily was administered to hyperthyroidism patients, and high-dose intravenous methylprednisolone was administered to ophthalmopathy patients. In total, approximately 130 blood samples were TCR-sequenced: some 40 ophthalmopathy, over 70 hyperthyroidism and 17 hyperthyroidism-to-ophthalmopathy patients.

As for this clonotype: What antigen it recognizes has not been identified. No much larger clonotype is one base removed from it; base qualities were not supplied.

Study-wide conclusions, independent of this receptor: In cross-validation, the 13-signature model distinguished ophthalmopathy from stable hyperthyroidism with approximately 88% sensitivity and roughly 81% specificity, and in the test set the corresponding values were approximately 80% and 68%. Most of the expanded thyroid clonotypes with a frequency above 0.001 were also detected in blood, and it was suggested that the thyroid immune response may be reflected by blood repertoires. In validation, the model predicted ophthalmopathy progression with 70.59% sensitivity and approximately 78% specificity; approximately 12 predicted patients were CT-confirmed with GO in a median of about 7.1 months. No statistical method was used to predetermine the sample size, and group allocation was not hidden from the investigators.

Patients with hyperthyroidism were aged 18 to 65 years, had been newly diagnosed, and had a disease duration of less than 2 months. Anyone with other autoimmune diseases, uncontrolled infections, pregnancy or lactation was excluded from the study. Clinical symptoms, serum thyroxine, TRAb, thyroid ultrasound and orbital computed tomography were used for diagnosis. Total RNA was extracted with Trizol reagent and quality-checked on an Agilent 2100 Bioanalyzer. CDR1 and CDR2 are drawn from the germline V gene (reference sequence): DFQATT, SNEGSKA. The CDR3 contains 14 residues, cysteine and phenylalanine counted. Here the CDR3 DNA is all that survives: 42 bases in frame from base 1. V is pared back by 8 bases and J by 4 bases, with 19 bases lying between the germline termini. For repertoire sequencing, TCR beta CDR3 regions were amplified from RNA transcripts. The first round of RT-PCR was done with HTBI primers and the Qiagen OneStep RT-PCR kit, and was followed by a second round of multiplex PCR, then size selection and purification. Libraries were sequenced on an Illumina HiSeq2000 using paired-end 100 bp reads. Per the source publication's procedure: Reads were processed with SOAPnuke, discarding reads with adapters, uncalled bases, mean Phred below 15, or no exact constant-primer or identifier match. High-quality paired reads were merged with COPE v1.2.5. Each unique nucleotide sequence was defined as a clonotype, and clonotypes were aligned to IMGT TRB V, D and J references with MiTCR v1.1. Analysis was restricted to V-J combinations with a frequency above 0.0001, which covered over 98% of repertoires. For each V-J combination, a TCR clonal expansion and chaos score was defined as the ratio of F50 clonal expansion to chaos observed in the TCRdist matrix. Features were reduced by Welch's t-statistics and random forest to around 14 V-J combinations, which fed a naive Bayes classifier. The similarity between thyroid and blood repertoires was quantified using the Morisita-Horn index. TCRdb took the public reads, trimmed them with fastp at Q25, ran MiXCR for clone calling and kept in-frame beta chains. CDR3 protein sequences are deduplicated, and each keeps its most common genes and DNA. TCRdb's processing, not the authors' own work, is the source of the V and J calls. This sample lists around 520,000 distinct CDR3 sequences; 35% to 45% were detected once. About 4.1% of the sample goes to the ten largest clones.

The sample consisted of peripheral blood or thyroid tissue (not recorded which). The origin of this receptor is an adult man with Graves' hyperthyroidism. The rearranged segments are TRBV20-1 and TRBJ2-3; the D segment could be TRBD2, given 5 matching bases. The nucleotide sequence is given as TGCAGTACCGTCGACCAGCCGAGGGCAGATACGCAGTATTTT. Its translation reads: CSTVDQPRADTQYF.